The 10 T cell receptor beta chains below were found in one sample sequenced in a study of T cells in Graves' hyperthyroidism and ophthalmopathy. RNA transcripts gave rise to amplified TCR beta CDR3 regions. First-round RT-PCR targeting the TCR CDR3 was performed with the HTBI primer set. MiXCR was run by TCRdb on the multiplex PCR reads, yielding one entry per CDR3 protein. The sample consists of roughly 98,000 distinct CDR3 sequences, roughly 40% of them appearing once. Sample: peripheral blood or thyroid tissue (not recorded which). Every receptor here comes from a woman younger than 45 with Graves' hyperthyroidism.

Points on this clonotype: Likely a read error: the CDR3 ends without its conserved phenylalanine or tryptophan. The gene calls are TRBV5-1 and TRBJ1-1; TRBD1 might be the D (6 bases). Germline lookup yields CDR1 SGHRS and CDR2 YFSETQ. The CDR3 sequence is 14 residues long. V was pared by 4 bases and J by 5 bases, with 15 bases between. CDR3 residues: CASSQTTGWTEAFY. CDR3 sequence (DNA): TGCGCCAGCAGCCAGACGACAGGTTGGACTGAAGCTTTCTAT.

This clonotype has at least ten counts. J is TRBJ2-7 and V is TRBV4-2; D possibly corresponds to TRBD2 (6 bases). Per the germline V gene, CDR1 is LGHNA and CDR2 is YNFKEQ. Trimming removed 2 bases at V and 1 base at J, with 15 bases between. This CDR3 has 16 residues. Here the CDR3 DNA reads TGTGCCAGCAGCCAAAGTGGGGAGGAAGGGTCCTACGAGCAGTACTTC. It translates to CASSQSGEEGSYEQYF.

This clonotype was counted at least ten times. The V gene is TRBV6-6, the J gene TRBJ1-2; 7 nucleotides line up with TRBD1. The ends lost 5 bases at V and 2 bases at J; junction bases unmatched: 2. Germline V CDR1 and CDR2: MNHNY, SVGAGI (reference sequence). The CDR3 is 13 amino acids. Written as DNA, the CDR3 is TGTGCCAGCAGTGAGACAGGGAACTATGGCTACACCTTC. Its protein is CASSETGNYGYTF.

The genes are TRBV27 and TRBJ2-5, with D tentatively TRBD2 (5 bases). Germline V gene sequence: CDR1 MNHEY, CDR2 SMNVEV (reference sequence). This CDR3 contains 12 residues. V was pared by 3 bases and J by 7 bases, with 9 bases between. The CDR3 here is CASSLARGTQYF. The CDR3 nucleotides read TGTGCCAGCAGTTTGGCACGGGGGACCCAGTACTTC.

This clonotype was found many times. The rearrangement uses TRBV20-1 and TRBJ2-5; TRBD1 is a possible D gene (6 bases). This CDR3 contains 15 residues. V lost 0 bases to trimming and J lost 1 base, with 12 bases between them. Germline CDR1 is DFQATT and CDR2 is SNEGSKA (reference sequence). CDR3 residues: CSAREFGDIQETQYF. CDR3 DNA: TGCAGTGCTAGAGAGTTCGGGGACATCCAAGAGACCCAGTACTTC.

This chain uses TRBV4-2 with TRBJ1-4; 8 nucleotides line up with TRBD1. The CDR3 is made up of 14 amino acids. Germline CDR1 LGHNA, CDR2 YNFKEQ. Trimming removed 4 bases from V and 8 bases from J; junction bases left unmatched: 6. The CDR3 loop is CASSPWTGNEKLFF. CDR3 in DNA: TGTGCCAGCAGCCCATGGACAGGGAACGAAAAACTGTTTTTT.

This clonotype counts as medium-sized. CDR3 sequence reads: CASSLGTTNYGYTF. For the CDR3, the DNA is TGTGCCAGCAGCTTGGGTACGACTAACTATGGCTACACCTTC. The rearrangement links TRBV5-6 to TRBJ1-2; D is undetermined. V was shortened by 0 bases and J by 0 bases, with 6 bases between the two germline ends. The germline CDR1 and CDR2 sequences are SGHDT and YYEEEE. The CDR3 loop spans 14 amino acids.

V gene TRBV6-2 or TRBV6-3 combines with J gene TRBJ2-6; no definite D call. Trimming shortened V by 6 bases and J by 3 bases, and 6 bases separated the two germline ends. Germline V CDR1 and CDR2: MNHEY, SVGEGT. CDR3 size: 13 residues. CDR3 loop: CASRLYGANVLTF. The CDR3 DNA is TGTGCCAGCAGACTCTATGGGGCCAACGTCCTGACTTTC.

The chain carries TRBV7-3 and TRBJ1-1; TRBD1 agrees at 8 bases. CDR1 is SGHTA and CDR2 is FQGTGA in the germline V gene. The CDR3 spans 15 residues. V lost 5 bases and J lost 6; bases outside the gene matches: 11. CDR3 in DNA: TGTGCCAGCAGCGTCCATCCAGGGGGCATGTCTGAAGCTTTCTTT. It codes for CASSVHPGGMSEAFF.

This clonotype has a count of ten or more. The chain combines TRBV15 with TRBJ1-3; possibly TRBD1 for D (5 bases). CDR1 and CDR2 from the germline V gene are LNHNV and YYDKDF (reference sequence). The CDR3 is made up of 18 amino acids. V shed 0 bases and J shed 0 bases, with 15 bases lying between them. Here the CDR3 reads CATSRDSGRGPSGNTIYF. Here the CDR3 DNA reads TGTGCCACCAGCAGAGATTCGGGACGTGGCCCCTCTGGAAACACCATATATTTT. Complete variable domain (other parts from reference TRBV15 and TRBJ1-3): DAMVIQNPRYQVTQFGKPVTLSCSQTLNHNVMYWYQQKSSQAPKLLFHYYDKDFNNEADTPDNFQSRRPNTSFCFLDIRSPGLGDTAMYLCATSRDSGRGPSGNTIYFGEGSWLTVV.